This passage covers 27 T cell receptor beta chains from one sample sequenced in a study of identical twins. From the 5' RACE reads, TCRdb called clonotypes with MiXCR, one entry per CDR3 protein. The sample shows 1.5 million to 2 million distinct CDR3 sequences, around 33% of them seen only once. Sequencing was performed on cord blood. These receptors all stem from a newborn girl in good health.

V usage is TRBV29-1 and J usage is TRBJ2-7; maybe TRBD2 (7 bases). In germline, CDR1 is SQVTM, CDR2 ANQGSEA. Trimming left V 4 bases short and J 7 bases short, with 23 bases between. CDR3 length equals 15 residues. CDR3: CSVGVRGPNYNEQYF. In DNA form, the CDR3 reads TGCAGCGTTGGAGTGCGGGGGCCAAACTACAATGAGCAGTACTTC.

The chain recombines TRBV18 with TRBJ1-5, with 10 positions matching TRBD1. The J segment lost 4 bases and the V segment lost 6 bases, leaving 6 bases of the junction unmatched. This CDR3 contains 15 residues. Germline V gene lookup returns CDR1 KGHSH and CDR2 LQKENI. Here the CDR3 reads CASSTGTGVNQPQHF. The CDR3 nucleotides read TGTGCCAGCTCGACCGGGACAGGGGTAAATCAGCCCCAGCATTTT. The whole variable domain, remainder taken from reference TRBV18 and TRBJ1-5, is NAGVMQNPRHLVRRRGQEARLRCSPMKGHSHVYWYRQLPEEGLKFMVYLQKENIIDESGMPKERFSAEFPKEGPSILRIQQVVRGDSAAYFCASSTGTGVNQPQHFGDGTRLSIL.

A note on this clonotype: Possible read error: a much larger clone is one base away. This is likely a read error, given that the CDR3 carries no conserved phenylalanine or tryptophan at its end. J is TRBJ2-1 and V is TRBV29-1; 10 nucleotides align to TRBD2. Unmatched junction bases numbered 7, after V lost 6 bases and J lost 5 bases. The CDR3 loop spans 14 amino acids. Looked up from germline, CDR1 is SQVTM and CDR2 is ANQGSEA. The CDR3 reads CSVSGTSENNEQFL. Written as DNA, the CDR3 is TGCAGCGTCTCCGGGACTAGCGAAAACAATGAGCAGTTCTTG.

The genes are TRBV2 and TRBJ1-1; D gene uncertain. CDR1 SNHLY and CDR2 FYNNEI come from the germline V gene. V dropped 5 bases and J dropped 0 bases, with 13 bases sitting between them. This CDR3 is built from 15 residues. CDR3 nucleotide sequence: TGTGCCAGCAGTACTCTGATGCACTTGAACACTGAAGCTTTCTTT. This codes for CASSTLMHLNTEAFF.

This clonotype was counted a few times. The rearrangement uses TRBV5-1 and TRBJ1-2; 7 bases map to TRBD1. The germline V gene encodes CDR1 SGHRS and CDR2 YFSETQ. V gave up 7 bases and J gave up 5 bases; unmatched junction bases: 8. CDR3 length: 13 residues. CDR3 in amino acids: CASARDREYGYTF. The DNA of the CDR3 is TGCGCCAGCGCCCGTGACAGGGAATATGGCTACACCTTC.

The CDR3 region has the DNA TGTGCCAGCAGTTCAAACAGGGTGGTCACGGAGACCCAGTACTTC. It is translated as CASSSNRVVTETQYF. This rearrangement joins TRBV7-9 to TRBJ2-5, with D maybe TRBD1 (6 bases). Between the trimmed V and J ends, which lost 6 bases and 5 bases, there was a span of 19 bases. Per germline, CDR1 SEHNR and CDR2 FQNEAQ (reference sequence). This CDR3 spans 15 amino acids.

This clonotype has more than one count but fewer than ten. V gene TRBV7-2 combines with J gene TRBJ2-7; maybe TRBD1 (6 bases). Germline assignment: CDR1 SGHTA and CDR2 FQGNSA. The CDR3 loop spans 14 amino acids. Trimming pared 4 bases from V and 3 bases from J, leaving 13 bases between. The CDR3 loop reads CASSYYDRFYEQYF. The CDR3 DNA reads as TGTGCCAGCAGCTACTACGACAGGTTCTACGAGCAGTACTTC. Variable domain in full (rest from reference TRBV7-2 and TRBJ2-7): GAGVSQSPSNKVTEKGKDVELRCDPISGHTALYWYRQSLGQGLEFLIYFQGNSAPDKSGLPSDRFSAERTGGSVSTLTIQRTQQEDSAVYLCASSYYDRFYEQYFGPGTRLTVT.

The gene calls are TRBV15 and TRBJ1-5; weak D call: TRBD1 (6 bases). The germline CDR1 and CDR2 sequences are LNHNV and YYDKDF (reference sequence). The CDR3 is 16 residues long. V lost 1 base, J lost 3 bases, and 13 bases lay in between. In DNA form, the CDR3 reads TGTGCCACCAGCAGAGTTGGCAGGGGTCTCAATCAGCCCCAGCATTTT. Amino acid sequence: CATSRVGRGLNQPQHF.

This clonotype was recorded a few times. The chain links TRBV20-1 to TRBJ2-1, with D possibly TRBD2 on 5 matching bases. The CDR3 spans 15 residues. Germline V gene data show CDR1 as DFQATT and CDR2 as SNEGSKA (reference sequence). Trimming took off 4 bases at V and 5 bases at J, with 18 bases between the two ends. The CDR3 reads CSAKSLGLADNEQFF. The DNA for the CDR3 is TGCAGTGCTAAAAGTCTAGGCCTAGCCGACAATGAGCAGTTCTTC.

On this clonotype itself: A junction boundary mismatches the germline segment, possibly from a read error. The chain uses TRBV25-1 and TRBJ2-1, with TRBD2 matching over 9 bases. Germline values: CDR1 MGHDK, CDR2 SYGVNS. The CDR3 is 15 amino acids. CDR3 amino acids: CASTPSGTQYNERFF. In nucleotides, the CDR3 is TGTGCCAGCACCCCTAGCGGGACCCAATACAATGAGCGGTTCTTC.

The chain uses TRBV2 and TRBJ2-1; TRBD2 is a possible D gene (5 bases). The germline V gene has CDR1 SNHLY and CDR2 FYNNEI. The CDR3 length is 15 residues. V was cut by 7 bases and J by 0 bases, with 13 bases left in between. The CDR3 DNA reads TGTGCCAGCAAGCGGATTCGGCGCTCCTACAATGAGCAGTTCTTC. Translation gives CASKRIRRSYNEQFF.

The V gene is TRBV11-2, the J gene TRBJ1-1, with a tentative D call TRBD1 (6 bases). Trimming left V 4 bases short and J 3 bases short, with 15 bases between. The CDR3 consists of 15 residues. CDR1 is SGHAT and CDR2 is FQNNGV in the germline V gene. The CDR3 coding sequence is TGTGCCAGCAGCTGTCTCAGGGGCCTCTACACTGAAGCTTTCTTT. Encoded protein: CASSCLRGLYTEAFF. Together with reference TRBV11-2 and TRBJ1-1, the CDR3 gives the full variable domain: EAGVAQSPRYKIIEKRQSVAFWCNPISGHATLYWYQQILGQGPKLLIQFQNNGVVDDSQLPKDRFSAERLKGVDSTLKIQPAKLEDSAVYLCASSCLRGLYTEAFFGQGTRLTVV.

This clonotype was seen a handful of times. The chain recombines TRBV27 with TRBJ2-4; TRBD2 agrees at 8 bases. The J call could be wrong; TRBJ2-7 is a better fit for the DNA end. The germline V gene encodes CDR1 MNHEY and CDR2 SMNVEV (reference sequence). The CDR3 has 17 amino acids. CDR3 bases: TGTGCCAGCAGTTTCATCTCCCCGGGACTAGTAGTTTACGAGCAGTACTTC. Translation: CASSFISPGLVVYEQYF.

There are a few counts of this clonotype. The chain couples TRBV12-3 or TRBV12-4 to TRBJ1-5, with 7 bases identical to TRBD1. V trimming: 1 base; J trimming: 6 bases; junction bases outside the gene matches: 3. The CDR3 covers 14 residues. The CDR3 is CASSLEQGRQPQHF. Here the CDR3 DNA reads TGTGCCAGCAGTTTAGAACAGGGGCGTCAGCCCCAGCATTTT.

V usage is TRBV11-2 and J usage is TRBJ1-1; D perhaps matches TRBD1 (6 bases). Germline values: CDR1 SGHAT, CDR2 FQNNGV. The CDR3 spans 16 residues. Trimming removed 5 bases at V and 1 base at J, with 17 bases between. The CDR3 reads CASSPLRGGQNTEAFF. In DNA form, the CDR3 reads TGTGCCAGCAGCCCCCTTCGTGGGGGCCAGAACACTGAAGCTTTCTTT.

V gene TRBV20-1 combines with J gene TRBJ2-7, with 8 bases aligning to TRBD2. This CDR3 is 15 amino acids long. Germline V gene data show CDR1 as DFQATT and CDR2 as SNEGSKA (reference sequence). J gave up 4 bases and V 2 bases, and 10 bases lay outside the gene matches. Here the CDR3 reads CSARLLRTSSYEQYF. In DNA, the CDR3 is TGCAGTGCTAGATTGCTCAGGACTAGCTCATACGAGCAGTACTTC.

The chain links TRBV3-1 to TRBJ2-3; 11 positions match TRBD2. The CDR3 is made up of 17 amino acids. V dropped 4 bases and J dropped 3; count of bases not matched to a gene: 9. Germline assignment: CDR1 LGHDT and CDR2 YNNKEL (reference sequence). The CDR3 sequence is CASSLRTSGWVTDTQYF. In DNA, the CDR3 is TGTGCCAGCAGCCTTCGGACTAGCGGGTGGGTTACAGATACGCAGTATTTT.

In DNA, the CDR3 is TGTGCCAGCCGTTGGCTAGCGGGGAGAAATGAGCAGTTCTTC. Its translation: CASRWLAGRNEQFF. The chain recombines TRBV2 with TRBJ2-1, with 9 bases identical to TRBD2. The CDR3 runs 14 residues. From germline, CDR1 is SNHLY and CDR2 FYNNEI. J lost 7 bases, V lost 8 bases, and 9 bases had no gene match.

The chain has TRBV18 and TRBJ1-5, with D perhaps TRBD1 (6 bases). Germline values: CDR1 KGHSH, CDR2 LQKENI. The CDR3 has 14 residues. V shed 2 bases and J shed 5 bases, with 10 bases lying between them. The CDR3: CASSPAGEHQPQHF. CDR3 coding DNA: TGTGCCAGCTCACCAGCAGGGGAGCATCAGCCCCAGCATTTT.

The J gene is TRBJ2-1, the V gene TRBV29-1; D gene ambiguous. Trimming pared 6 bases from V and 5 bases from J, leaving 17 bases between. Germline V lookup: CDR1 SQVTM, CDR2 ANQGSEA. The CDR3 has 14 amino acids. CDR3 amino acids: CSVNRGSAHNEQFF. The DNA for the CDR3 is TGCAGCGTCAATCGCGGCAGTGCCCACAATGAGCAGTTCTTC.

This clonotype was seen only a few times. The J gene is TRBJ2-3, the V gene TRBV27; D is uncertain. Germline V gives CDR1 MNHEY, CDR2 SMNVEV (reference sequence). The CDR3 runs 14 residues. With 1 base removed from V and 8 bases from J, the gap between germline ends came to 13 bases. The CDR3 sequence: CASSLFAGEVTQYF. The CDR3 DNA reads as TGTGCCAGCAGTTTATTTGCCGGCGAGGTTACGCAGTATTTT.

This clonotype has more than one count but fewer than ten. This chain connects TRBV10-3 to TRBJ1-5; D unresolved. The V end was cut by 3 bases, the J end by 2 bases, with 8 bases between. The CDR3 loop spans 14 amino acids. Germline CDR1 reads ENHRY; CDR2 reads SYGVKD. Here the CDR3 DNA reads TGTGCCATCAGTGACGGGATCGGCAATCAGCCCCAGCATTTT. It specifies CAISDGIGNQPQHF.

Remarks on this clonotype: This may be a read error: a much more frequent sequence differs by one nucleotide. The chain joins TRBV12-3 or TRBV12-4 to TRBJ2-7, with D unclear. This CDR3 is built from 14 residues. CDR3 nucleotides: TGTGCCAGCAGTATAGCTCCCCCAACCTACGAGCAGTACTTC. Residues: CASSIAPPTYEQYF.

Ten or more counts support this clonotype. V usage is TRBV9 and J usage is TRBJ2-7, with 8 nucleotides matching TRBD1. Per the germline V gene, CDR1 is SGDLS and CDR2 is YYNGEE. CDR3 size: 14 residues. The junction had 2 bases not matched to a gene; V was cut back by 3 bases and J by 0 bases. Here the CDR3 reads CASSGDRFSYEQYF. CDR3 DNA sequence: TGTGCCAGCAGCGGGGACAGGTTCTCCTACGAGCAGTACTTC. Based on the CDR3 plus reference TRBV9 and TRBJ2-7, the full variable domain is DSGVTQTPKHLITATGQRVTLRCSPRSGDLSVYWYQQSLDQGLQFLIQYYNGEERAKGNILERFSAQQFPDLHSELNLSSLELGDSALYFCASSGDRFSYEQYFGPGTRLTVT.

This clonotype occurred a few times. CDR3 sequence reads: CASSYRGGQGKFYEQYF. The CDR3 nucleotides read TGTGCCAGCAGTTATAGAGGGGGACAGGGGAAATTTTACGAGCAGTACTTC. V and J are TRBV6-5 and TRBJ2-7, with 10 bases fitting TRBD1. The CDR3 extends over 17 amino acids. V was clipped by 3 bases and J by 4 bases; unmatched bases: 12. Germline loops: CDR1 MNHEY, CDR2 SVGAGI.

V and J are TRBV2 and TRBJ2-3; 10 bases map to TRBD2. Per germline, CDR1 SNHLY and CDR2 FYNNEI. This CDR3 contains 16 residues. V lost 7 bases and J lost 4; bases outside the gene matches: 11. This CDR3 reads CASTKERGLAADTQYF. The CDR3 region has the DNA TGTGCCAGCACCAAAGAAAGAGGACTAGCGGCAGATACGCAGTATTTT.

The chain joins TRBV4-1 to TRBJ1-1; tentative D call: TRBD1 (6 bases). Germline-derived CDR1 and CDR2 are MGHRA and YSYEKL. The germline V and J ends were trimmed by 1 base and 0 bases, with 12 bases remaining between them. The CDR3 loop spans 16 amino acids. The CDR3, as DNA: TGCGCCAGCAGCCAAGTACCGGGACAAATGAACACTGAAGCTTTCTTT. Encoded protein: CASSQVPGQMNTEAFF.